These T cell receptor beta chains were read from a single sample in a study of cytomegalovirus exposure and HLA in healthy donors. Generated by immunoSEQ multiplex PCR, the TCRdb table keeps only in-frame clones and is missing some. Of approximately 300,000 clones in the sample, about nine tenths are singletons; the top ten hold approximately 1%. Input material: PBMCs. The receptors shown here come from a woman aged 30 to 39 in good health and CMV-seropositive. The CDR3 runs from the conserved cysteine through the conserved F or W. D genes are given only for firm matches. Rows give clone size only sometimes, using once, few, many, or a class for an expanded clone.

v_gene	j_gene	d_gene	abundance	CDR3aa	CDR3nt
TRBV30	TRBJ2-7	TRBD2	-	CAWSAGLYEQYF	TGTGCCTGGAGTGCGGGACTATACGAGCAGTACTTC
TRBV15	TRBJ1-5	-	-	CATSTVGEGNQPQHF	TGTGCCACCAGCACCGTGGGGGAGGGCAATCAGCCCCAGCATTTT
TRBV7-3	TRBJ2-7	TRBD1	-	CASSNGDRDSYEQYF	TGTGCCAGCAGCAACGGGGACAGGGACTCCTACGAGCAGTACTTC
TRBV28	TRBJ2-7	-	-	CASRRADSYEQYF	TGTGCCAGCAGGCGGGCGGACTCCTACGAGCAGTACTTC
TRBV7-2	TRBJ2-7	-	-	CASSLGTYEQYF	TGTGCCAGCAGCCTAGGGACTTACGAGCAGTACTTC
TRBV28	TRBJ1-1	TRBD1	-	CASSLGAGQGFTEAFF	TGTGCCAGCAGCCTGGGTGCGGGACAGGGGTTTACTGAAGCTTTCTTT
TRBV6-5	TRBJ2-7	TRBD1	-	CASSPGTATYEQYF	TGTGCCAGCAGTCCGGGGACAGCGACCTACGAGCAGTACTTC
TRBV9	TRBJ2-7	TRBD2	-	CASSEGLAPYEQYF	TGTGCCAGCAGCGAGGGACTAGCGCCCTACGAGCAGTACTTC
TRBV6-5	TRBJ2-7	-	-	CASSYSRTVSYYEQYF	TGTGCCAGCAGTTACTCGCGTACTGTATCCTACTACGAGCAGTACTTC
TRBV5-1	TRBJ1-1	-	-	CASSGSGWDTEAFF	TGCGCCAGCAGTGGTTCAGGGTGGGACACTGAAGCTTTCTTT
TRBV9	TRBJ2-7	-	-	CASSVGPSSYEQYF	TGTGCCAGCAGCGTAGGCCCAAGCTCCTACGAGCAGTACTTC
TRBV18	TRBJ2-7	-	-	CASSPMGGNYEQYF	TGTGCCAGCTCACCGATGGGTGGGAATTACGAGCAGTACTTC
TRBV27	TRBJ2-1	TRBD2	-	CASTLFGLAGNNEQFF	TGTGCCAGCACCCTTTTCGGACTAGCGGGAAACAATGAGCAGTTCTTC
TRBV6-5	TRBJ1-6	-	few	CASRSGPPNSPLHF	TGTGCCAGCAGGTCGGGACCACCGAATTCACCCCTCCACTTT
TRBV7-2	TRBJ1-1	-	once	CASSLALGTTEAFF	TGTGCCAGCAGCTTAGCTCTCGGAACCACTGAAGCTTTCTTT
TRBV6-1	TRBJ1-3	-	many	CASSHRDGNTIYF	TGTGCCAGCAGTCACAGGGACGGAAACACCATATATTTT
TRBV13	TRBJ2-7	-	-	CASSLGHGLGEQYF	TGTGCCAGCAGCTTAGGCCACGGGCTGGGTGAGCAGTACTTC
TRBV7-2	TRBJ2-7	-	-	CASSLDWTVPYEQYF	TGTGCCAGCAGCTTAGACTGGACAGTTCCCTACGAGCAGTACTTC
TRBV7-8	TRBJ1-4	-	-	CASSLTSRATNEKLFF	TGTGCCAGCAGCTTAACCAGTCGTGCAACTAATGAAAAACTGTTTTTT
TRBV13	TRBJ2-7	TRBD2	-	CASSLSGRGYEQYF	TGTGCCAGCAGCTTGAGCGGGAGGGGCTACGAGCAGTACTTC
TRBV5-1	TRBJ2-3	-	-	CASSLRSSGDTQYF	TGCGCCAGCAGCTTAAGAAGTAGCGGAGATACGCAGTATTTT
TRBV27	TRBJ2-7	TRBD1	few	CASSWTGDEQYF	TGTGCCAGCAGCTGGACAGGGGACGAGCAGTACTTC
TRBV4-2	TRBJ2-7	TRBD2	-	CASSSLAGGYEQYF	TGTGCCAGCAGCTCACTAGCGGGGGGGTACGAGCAGTACTTC
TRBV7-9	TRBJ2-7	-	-	CASSLTLTGEQYF	TGTGCCAGCAGCTTGACCCTTACAGGGGAGCAGTACTTC
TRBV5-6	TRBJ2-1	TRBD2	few	CASSLYWTSGVYNEQFF	TGTGCCAGCAGCTTGTACTGGACTAGCGGGGTTTACAATGAGCAGTTCTTC
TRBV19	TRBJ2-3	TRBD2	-	CASSPGLPGTQYF	TGTGCCAGTAGTCCGGGACTACCCGGTACGCAGTATTTT
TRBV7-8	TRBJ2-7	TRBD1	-	CASSSFVRTGGSYEQYF	TGTGCCAGCAGCTCCTTCGTAAGGACAGGGGGCTCCTACGAGCAGTACTTC
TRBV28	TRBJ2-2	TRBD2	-	CASSFPRTSGRSLPWELFF	TGTGCCAGCAGTTTTCCCAGGACTAGCGGGAGGAGTCTTCCTTGGGAGCTGTTTTTT
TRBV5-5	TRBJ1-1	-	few	CASEGGIGTEAFF	TGTGCCAGCGAAGGGGGTATCGGAACTGAAGCTTTCTTT
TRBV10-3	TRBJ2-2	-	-	CAIRQGGMNTGELFF	TGTGCCATCAGACAGGGGGGGATGAACACCGGGGAGCTGTTTTTT
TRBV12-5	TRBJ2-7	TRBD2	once	CASGNSGRVEQYF	TGTGCTAGTGGAAACTCCGGGAGGGTCGAGCAGTACTTC
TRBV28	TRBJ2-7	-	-	CASSSQSYEQYF	TGTGCCAGCAGTTCTCAGTCATACGAGCAGTACTTC
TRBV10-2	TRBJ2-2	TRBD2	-	CASSVAGGPSAGELFF	TGCGCCAGCAGCGTAGCGGGGGGGCCATCTGCAGGGGAGCTGTTTTTT
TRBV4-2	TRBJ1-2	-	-	CASTRGAGANYGYTF	TGTGCCAGCACACGCGGGGCAGGAGCTAACTATGGCTACACCTTC
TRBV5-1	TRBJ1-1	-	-	CASSLDSMNTEAFF	TGCGCCAGCAGCCTCGACAGCATGAACACTGAAGCTTTCTTT
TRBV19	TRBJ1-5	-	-	CASSIQGKSNQPQHF	TGTGCCAGTAGTATCCAGGGGAAGAGCAATCAGCCCCAGCATTTT
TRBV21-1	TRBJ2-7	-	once	CASSKELAGGPHEQYF	TGTGCCAGCAGCAAAGAGCTAGCGGGAGGGCCCCACGAGCAGTACTTC
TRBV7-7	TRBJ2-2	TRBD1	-	CASSNTDRGPVPGELFF	TGTGCCAGCAGCAACACGGACAGGGGCCCCGTCCCCGGGGAGCTGTTTTTT
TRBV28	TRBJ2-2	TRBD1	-	CASDRGTGELFF	TGTGCCAGCGACAGGGGGACCGGGGAGCTGTTTTTT
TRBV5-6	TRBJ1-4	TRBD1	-	CASSPMGQGNEKLFF	TGTGCCAGCAGCCCGATGGGACAGGGGAATGAAAAACTGTTTTTT
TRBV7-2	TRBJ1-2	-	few	CASSLVSGRRTYGYTF	TGTGCCAGCAGCTTAGTATCTGGACGGAGAACTTATGGCTACACCTTC
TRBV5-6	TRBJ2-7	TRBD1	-	CASSFPQGADEQYF	TGTGCCAGCAGCTTCCCACAGGGGGCAGACGAGCAGTACTTC
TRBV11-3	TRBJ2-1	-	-	CASSFLMGEQFF	TGTGCCAGCAGCTTCCTCATGGGTGAGCAGTTCTTC
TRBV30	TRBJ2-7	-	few	CACTTGDGSYEQYF	TGTGCCTGTACAACCGGGGATGGCTCCTACGAGCAGTACTTC
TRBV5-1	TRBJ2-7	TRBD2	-	CASSPGTSGGSYEQYF	TGCGCCAGCAGCCCGGGGACTAGCGGAGGCTCCTACGAGCAGTACTTC
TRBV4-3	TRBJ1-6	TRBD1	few	CASSQARQGLRNSPLHF	TGCGCCAGCAGCCAAGCCCGACAGGGCCTTAGGAATTCACCCCTCCACTTT
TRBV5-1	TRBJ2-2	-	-	CASSLAEGFDTGELFF	TGCGCCAGCAGCTTGGCCGAAGGGTTTGACACCGGGGAGCTGTTTTTT
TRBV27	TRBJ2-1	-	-	CASSLGNSEQFF	TGTGCCAGCAGTTTGGGGAACAGTGAGCAGTTCTTC
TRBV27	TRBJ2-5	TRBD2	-	CASSLSSGGAHQETQYF	TGTGCCAGCAGTTTAAGTAGCGGGGGGGCCCACCAAGAGACCCAGTACTTC
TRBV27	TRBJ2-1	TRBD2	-	CASSQGGSAHNEQFF	TGTGCCAGCTCCCAGGGCGGGAGCGCACACAATGAGCAGTTCTTC
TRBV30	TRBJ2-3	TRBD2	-	CAWSVGAGGEDTQYF	TGTGCCTGGAGTGTAGGAGCGGGGGGGGAAGATACGCAGTATTTT
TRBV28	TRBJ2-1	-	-	CATHIHGANEQFF	TGTGCCACCCATATCCACGGGGCTAATGAGCAGTTCTTC
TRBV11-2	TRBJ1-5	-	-	CASSSGPYYNQPQHF	TGTGCCAGCAGCTCAGGGCCCTACTACAATCAGCCCCAGCATTTT
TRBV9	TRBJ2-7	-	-	CASSVGSGDEQYF	TGTGCCAGCAGCGTAGGGTCGGGGGACGAGCAGTACTTC
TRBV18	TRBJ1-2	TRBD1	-	CASSPTTGVSYNGYTF	TGTGCCAGCTCACCGACGACAGGGGTCTCCTACAATGGCTACACCTTC
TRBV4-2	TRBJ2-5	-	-	CASSQVFSSETQYF	TGTGCCAGCAGCCAAGTATTCTCGTCAGAGACCCAGTACTTC
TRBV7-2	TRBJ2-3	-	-	CASSPSTDTQYF	TGTGCCAGCAGCCCTAGCACAGATACGCAGTATTTT
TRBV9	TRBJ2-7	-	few	CASSPGGLNSYEQYF	TGTGCCAGCAGCCCAGGCGGACTCAACTCCTACGAGCAGTACTTC
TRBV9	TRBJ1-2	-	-	CASSRAAAYGYTF	TGTGCCAGCAGTCGGGCCGCGGCCTATGGCTACACCTTC